What follows describes a single T cell receptor (beta chain). This record comes from a study of blood T cell repertoires in COVID-19. Study-wide background: Nucleic acid was either cDNA or gDNA, and it came from T cells, B-cell-depleted T cells, or PBMCs.

Data came from immunoSEQ multiplex PCR; TCRdb stores just in-frame clones and leaves some out. The profile shows hundreds of thousands of clones, roughly 87% of them singletons. This CDR3 has 17 amino acids. Germline CDR1 MDHEN, CDR2 SYDVKM. Germline trimming cut 6 bases from V and 8 bases from J; bases unmatched to any gene: 17. The J gene is TRBJ1-2, the V gene TRBV28; the match to TRBD1 covers 11 bases. Specimen: PBMCs or T cells enriched from blood (not recorded which). This sequence was found in a woman aged 25 to 39 who had recovered from COVID-19. CDR3 in amino acids: CASSVAGTGGESRGYTF. CDR3 in DNA: TGTGCCAGCAGCGTCGCCGGGACAGGGGGTGAATCGCGAGGCTACACCTTC.